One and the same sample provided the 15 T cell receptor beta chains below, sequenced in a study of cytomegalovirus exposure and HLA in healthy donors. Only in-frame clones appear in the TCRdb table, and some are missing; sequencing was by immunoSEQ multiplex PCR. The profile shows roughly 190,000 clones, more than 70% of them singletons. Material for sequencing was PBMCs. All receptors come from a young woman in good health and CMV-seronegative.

Here the CDR3 reads CASSTSGGDNQPQHF. The CDR3 DNA follows: TGTGCCAGCTCGACTAGTGGCGGGGACAATCAGCCCCAGCATTTT. V gene TRBV18 combines with J gene TRBJ1-5; D is ambiguous. The CDR3 has 15 residues. Trimming stripped 6 bases from V and 3 bases from J, with 15 bases between. Germline loops: CDR1 KGHSH, CDR2 LQKENI.

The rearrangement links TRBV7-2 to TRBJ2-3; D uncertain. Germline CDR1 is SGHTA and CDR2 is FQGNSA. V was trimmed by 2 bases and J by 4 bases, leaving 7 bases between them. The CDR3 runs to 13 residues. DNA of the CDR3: TGTGCCAGCAGCTTATTTCGTGCAGATACGCAGTATTTT. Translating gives CASSLFRADTQYF.

The CDR3 bases are TGTGCCAGCAGCACAGGGACTAGCGGGAGTTGGGAGACCCAGTACTTC. This codes for CASSTGTSGSWETQYF. V and J are TRBV5-4 and TRBJ2-5; 14 nucleotides align to TRBD2. Trimming removed 4 bases from V and 5 bases from J; junction bases left unmatched: 7. The CDR3 consists of 16 residues. From germline, CDR1 is SGHNT and CDR2 YYREEE (reference sequence).

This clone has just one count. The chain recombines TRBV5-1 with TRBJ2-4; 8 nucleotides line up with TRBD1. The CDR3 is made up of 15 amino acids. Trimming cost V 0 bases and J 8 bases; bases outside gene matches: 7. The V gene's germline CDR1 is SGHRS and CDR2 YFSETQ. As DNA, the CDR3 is TGCGCCAGCAGCTTGGCCTCGACAGGGGTGGACATTCAGTACTTC. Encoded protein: CASSLASTGVDIQYF. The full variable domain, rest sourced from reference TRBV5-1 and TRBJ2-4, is KAGVTQTPRYLIKTRGQQVTLSCSPISGHRSVSWYQQTPGQGLQFLFEYFSETQRNKGNFPGRFSGRQFSNSRSEMNVSTLELGDSALYLCASSLASTGVDIQYFGAGTRLSVL.

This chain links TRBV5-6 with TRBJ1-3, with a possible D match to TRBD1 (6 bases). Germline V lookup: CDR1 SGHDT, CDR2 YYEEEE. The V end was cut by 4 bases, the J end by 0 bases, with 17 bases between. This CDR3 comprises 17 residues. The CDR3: CASSPITRGSSGNTIYF. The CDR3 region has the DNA TGTGCCAGCAGCCCGATTACAAGGGGGAGCTCTGGAAACACCATATATTTT.

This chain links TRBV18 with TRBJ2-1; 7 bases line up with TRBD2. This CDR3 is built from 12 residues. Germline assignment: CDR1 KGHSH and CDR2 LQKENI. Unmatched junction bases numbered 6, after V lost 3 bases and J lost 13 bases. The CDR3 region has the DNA TGTGCCAGCTCACCGGACCGGGACTATCAGTTCTTC. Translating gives CASSPDRDYQFF.

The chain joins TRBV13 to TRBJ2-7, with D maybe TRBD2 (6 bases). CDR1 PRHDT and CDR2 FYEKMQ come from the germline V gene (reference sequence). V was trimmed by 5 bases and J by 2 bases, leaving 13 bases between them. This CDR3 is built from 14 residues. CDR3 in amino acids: CASSPPTRAYEQYF. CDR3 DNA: TGTGCCAGCAGCCCCCCGACTAGGGCCTACGAGCAGTACTTC.

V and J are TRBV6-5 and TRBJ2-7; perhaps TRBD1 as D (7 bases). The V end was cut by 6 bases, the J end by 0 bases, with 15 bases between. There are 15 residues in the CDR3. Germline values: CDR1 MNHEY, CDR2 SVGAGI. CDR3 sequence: CASSRGTVASYEQYF. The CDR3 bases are TGTGCCAGCAGCCGGGGGACAGTGGCCTCCTACGAGCAGTACTTC.

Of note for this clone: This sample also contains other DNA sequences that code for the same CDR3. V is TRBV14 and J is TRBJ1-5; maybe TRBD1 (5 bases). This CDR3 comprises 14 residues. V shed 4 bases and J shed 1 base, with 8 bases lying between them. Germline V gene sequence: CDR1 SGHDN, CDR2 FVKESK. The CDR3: CASSRSGSNQPQHF. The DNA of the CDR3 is TGTGCCAGCAGCCGCTCAGGGAGCAATCAGCCCCAGCATTTT.

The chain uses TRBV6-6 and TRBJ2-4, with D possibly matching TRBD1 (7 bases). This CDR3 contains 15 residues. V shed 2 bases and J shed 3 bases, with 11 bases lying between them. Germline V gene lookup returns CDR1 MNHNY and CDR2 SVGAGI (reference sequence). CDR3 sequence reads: CASSYLQGGKNIQYF. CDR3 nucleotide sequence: TGTGCCAGCAGTTACCTCCAGGGGGGCAAAAACATTCAGTACTTC.

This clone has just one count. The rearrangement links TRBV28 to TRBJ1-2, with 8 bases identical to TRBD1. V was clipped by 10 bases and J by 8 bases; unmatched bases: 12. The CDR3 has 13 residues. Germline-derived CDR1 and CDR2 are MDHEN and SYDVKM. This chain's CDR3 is CATSDRGKGGYTF. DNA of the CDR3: TGTGCCACCTCCGACAGGGGAAAAGGGGGCTACACCTTC.

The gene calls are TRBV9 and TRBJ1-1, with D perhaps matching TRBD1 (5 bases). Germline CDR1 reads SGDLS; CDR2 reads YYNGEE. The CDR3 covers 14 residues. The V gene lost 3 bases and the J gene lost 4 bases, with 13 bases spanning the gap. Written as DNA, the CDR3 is TGTGCCAGCAGCGGGTCAGGGCTGACCACTGAAGCTTTCTTT. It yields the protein CASSGSGLTTEAFF.

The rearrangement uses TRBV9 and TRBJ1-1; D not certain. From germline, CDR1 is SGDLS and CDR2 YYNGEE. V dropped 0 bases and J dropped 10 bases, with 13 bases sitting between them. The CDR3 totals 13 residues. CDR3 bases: TGTGCCAGCAGCGTAGCTGGCAGGCTGGGAGCTTTCTTT. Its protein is CASSVAGRLGAFF.

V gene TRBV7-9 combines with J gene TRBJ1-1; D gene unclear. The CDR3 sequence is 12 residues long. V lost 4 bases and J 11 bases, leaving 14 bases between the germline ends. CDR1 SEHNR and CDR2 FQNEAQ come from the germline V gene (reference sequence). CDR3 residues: CASSSPSMLAFF. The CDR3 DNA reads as TGTGCCAGCAGCTCACCCTCTATGCTGGCTTTCTTT.

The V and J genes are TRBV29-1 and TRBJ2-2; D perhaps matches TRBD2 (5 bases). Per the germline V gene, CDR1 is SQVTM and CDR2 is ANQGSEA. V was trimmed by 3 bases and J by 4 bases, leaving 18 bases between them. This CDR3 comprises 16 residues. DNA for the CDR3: TGCAGCGTTGAGAGCCGGGATTACAGTGGCACCGGGGAGCTGTTTTTT. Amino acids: CSVESRDYSGTGELFF.